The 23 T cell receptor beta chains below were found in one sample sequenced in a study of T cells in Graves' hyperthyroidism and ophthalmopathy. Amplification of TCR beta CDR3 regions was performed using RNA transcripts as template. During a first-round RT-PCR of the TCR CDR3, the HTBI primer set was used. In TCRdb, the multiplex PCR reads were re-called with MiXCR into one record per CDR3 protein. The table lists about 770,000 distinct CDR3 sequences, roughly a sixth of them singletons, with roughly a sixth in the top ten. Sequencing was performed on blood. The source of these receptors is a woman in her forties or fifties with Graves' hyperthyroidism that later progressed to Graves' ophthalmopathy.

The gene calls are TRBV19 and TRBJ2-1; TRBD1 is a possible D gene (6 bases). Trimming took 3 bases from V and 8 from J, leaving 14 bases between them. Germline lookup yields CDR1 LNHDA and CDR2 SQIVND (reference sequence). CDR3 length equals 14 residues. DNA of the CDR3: TGTGCCAGTAGTATTGAAGGGGACATGGATGAGCAGTTCTTC. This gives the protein CASSIEGDMDEQFF.

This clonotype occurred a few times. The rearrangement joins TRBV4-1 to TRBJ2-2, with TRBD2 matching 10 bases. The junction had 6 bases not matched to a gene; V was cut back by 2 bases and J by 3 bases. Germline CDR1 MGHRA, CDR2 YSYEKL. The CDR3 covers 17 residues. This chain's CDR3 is CASSQPLAGAYTGELFF. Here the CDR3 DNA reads TGCGCCAGCAGCCAACCTCTAGCGGGGGCGTACACCGGGGAGCTGTTTTTT.

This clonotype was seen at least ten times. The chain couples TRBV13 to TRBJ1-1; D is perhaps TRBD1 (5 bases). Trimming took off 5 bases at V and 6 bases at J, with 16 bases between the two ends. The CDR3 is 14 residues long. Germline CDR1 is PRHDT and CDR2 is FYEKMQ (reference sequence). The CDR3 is CASSPMRGIAEAFF. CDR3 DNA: TGTGCCAGCAGCCCAATGCGGGGGATCGCTGAAGCTTTCTTT.

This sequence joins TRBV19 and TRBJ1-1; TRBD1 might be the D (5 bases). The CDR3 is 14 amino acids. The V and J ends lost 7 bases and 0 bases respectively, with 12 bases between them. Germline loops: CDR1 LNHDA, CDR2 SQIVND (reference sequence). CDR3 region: CASTVGVMNTEAFF. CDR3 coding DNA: TGTGCCAGTACTGTAGGGGTAATGAACACTGAAGCTTTCTTT.

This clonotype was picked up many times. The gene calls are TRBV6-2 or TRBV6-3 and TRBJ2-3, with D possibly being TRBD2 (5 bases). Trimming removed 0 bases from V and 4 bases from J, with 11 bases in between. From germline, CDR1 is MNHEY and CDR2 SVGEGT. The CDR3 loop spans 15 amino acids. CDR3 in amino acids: CASSYSRVGADTQYF. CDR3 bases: TGTGCCAGCAGTTACTCGCGGGTGGGCGCAGATACGCAGTATTTT.

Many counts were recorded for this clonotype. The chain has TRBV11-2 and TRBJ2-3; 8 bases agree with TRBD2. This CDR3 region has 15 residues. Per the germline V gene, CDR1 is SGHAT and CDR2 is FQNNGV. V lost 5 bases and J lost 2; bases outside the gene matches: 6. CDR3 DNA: TGTGCCAGCAGCCGGCGGGGGGCGGACACAGATACGCAGTATTTT. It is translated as CASSRRGADTDTQYF.

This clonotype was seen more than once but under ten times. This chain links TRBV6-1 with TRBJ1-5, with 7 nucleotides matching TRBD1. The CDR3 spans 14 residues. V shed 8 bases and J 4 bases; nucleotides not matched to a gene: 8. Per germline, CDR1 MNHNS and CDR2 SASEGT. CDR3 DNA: TGTGCCAGCTGTCCGGGACAGAGAAATCAGCCCCAGCATTTT. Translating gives CASCPGQRNQPQHF.

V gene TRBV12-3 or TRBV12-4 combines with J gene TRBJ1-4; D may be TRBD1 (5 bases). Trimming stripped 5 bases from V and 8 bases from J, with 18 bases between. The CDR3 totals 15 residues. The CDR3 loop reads CASSPRDPGGEKLFF. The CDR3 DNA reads TGTGCCAGCAGTCCTCGGGACCCTGGTGGGGAAAAACTGTTTTTT.

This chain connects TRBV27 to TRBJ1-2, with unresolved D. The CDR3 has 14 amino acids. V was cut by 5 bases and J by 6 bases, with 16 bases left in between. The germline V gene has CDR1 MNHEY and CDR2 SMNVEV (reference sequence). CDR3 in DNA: TGTGCCAGCAGTCCCTCCCGAGCCCCGCATGGCTACACCTTC. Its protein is CASSPSRAPHGYTF.

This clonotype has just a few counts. CDR3 loop: CSAKFMGKRSNQPQHF. DNA of the CDR3: TGCAGTGCTAAGTTTATGGGCAAACGATCGAATCAGCCCCAGCATTTT. This chain connects TRBV20-1 to TRBJ1-5; D call uncertain. Trimming removed 4 bases from V and 4 bases from J, with 20 bases in between. The CDR3 is 16 residues long. Germline CDR1 is DFQATT and CDR2 is SNEGSKA (reference sequence).

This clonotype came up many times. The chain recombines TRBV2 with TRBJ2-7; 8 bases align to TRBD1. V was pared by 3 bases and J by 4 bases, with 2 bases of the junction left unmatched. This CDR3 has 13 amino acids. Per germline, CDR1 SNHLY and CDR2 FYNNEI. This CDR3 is CASSEQGAYEQYF. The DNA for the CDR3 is TGTGCCAGCAGTGAGCAGGGGGCATACGAGCAGTACTTC.

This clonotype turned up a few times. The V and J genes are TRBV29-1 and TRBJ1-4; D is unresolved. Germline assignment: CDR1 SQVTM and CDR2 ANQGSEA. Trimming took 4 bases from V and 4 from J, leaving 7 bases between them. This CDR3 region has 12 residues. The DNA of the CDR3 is TGCAGCGTTGTTACGTATAATGAAAAACTGTTTTTT. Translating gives CSVVTYNEKLFF.

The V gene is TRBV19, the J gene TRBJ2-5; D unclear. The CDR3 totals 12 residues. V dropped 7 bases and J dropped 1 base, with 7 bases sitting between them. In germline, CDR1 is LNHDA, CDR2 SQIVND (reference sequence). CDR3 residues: CASNRLQETQYF. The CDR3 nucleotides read TGTGCCAGTAATAGACTCCAAGAGACCCAGTACTTC.

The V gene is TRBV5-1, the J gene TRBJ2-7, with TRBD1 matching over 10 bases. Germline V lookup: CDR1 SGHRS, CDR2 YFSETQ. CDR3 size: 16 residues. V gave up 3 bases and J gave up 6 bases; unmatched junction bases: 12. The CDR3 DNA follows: TGCGCCAGCAGCTCCCCGTGGACAGGGGGTTCGACCGAGCAGTACTTC. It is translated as CASSSPWTGGSTEQYF.

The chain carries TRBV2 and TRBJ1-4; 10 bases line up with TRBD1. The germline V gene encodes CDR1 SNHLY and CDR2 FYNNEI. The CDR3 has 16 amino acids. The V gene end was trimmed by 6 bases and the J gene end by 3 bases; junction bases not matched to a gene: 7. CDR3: CASRHGQGVANEKLFF. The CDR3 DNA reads TGTGCCAGCAGACACGGACAGGGGGTGGCTAATGAAAAACTGTTTTTT. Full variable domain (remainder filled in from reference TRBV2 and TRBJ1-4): EPEVTQTPSHQVTQMGQEVILRCVPISNHLYFYWYRQILGQKVEFLVSFYNNEISEKSEIFDDQFSVERPDGSNFTLKIRSTKLEDSAMYFCASRHGQGVANEKLFFGSGTQLSVL.

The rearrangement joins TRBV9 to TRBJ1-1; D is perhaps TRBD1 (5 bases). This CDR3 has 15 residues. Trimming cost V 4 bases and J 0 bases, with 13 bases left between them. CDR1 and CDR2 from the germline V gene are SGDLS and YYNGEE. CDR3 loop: CASSPSPTVNTEAFF. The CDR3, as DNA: TGTGCCAGCAGCCCGTCACCGACAGTGAACACTGAAGCTTTCTTT.

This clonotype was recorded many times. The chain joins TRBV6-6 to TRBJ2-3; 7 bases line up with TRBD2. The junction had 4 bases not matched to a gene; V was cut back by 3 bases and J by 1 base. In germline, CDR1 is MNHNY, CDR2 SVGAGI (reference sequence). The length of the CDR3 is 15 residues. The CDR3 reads CASSYWGGGTDTQYF. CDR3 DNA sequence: TGTGCCAGCAGTTATTGGGGGGGGGGCACAGATACGCAGTATTTT.

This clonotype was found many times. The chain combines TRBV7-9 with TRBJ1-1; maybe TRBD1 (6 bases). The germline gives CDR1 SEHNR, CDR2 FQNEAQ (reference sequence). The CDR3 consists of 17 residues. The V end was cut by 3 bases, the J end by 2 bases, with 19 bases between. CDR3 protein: CASSFKAGDTHNTEAFF. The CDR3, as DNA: TGTGCCAGCAGCTTCAAAGCAGGGGACACGCATAACACTGAAGCTTTCTTT.

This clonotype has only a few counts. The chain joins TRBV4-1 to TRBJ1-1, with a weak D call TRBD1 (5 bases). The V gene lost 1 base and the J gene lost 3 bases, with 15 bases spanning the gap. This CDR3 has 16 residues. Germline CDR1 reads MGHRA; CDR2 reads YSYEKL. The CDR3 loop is CASSQARRGLDTEAFF. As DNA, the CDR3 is TGCGCCAGCAGCCAAGCCCGGAGGGGTTTGGACACTGAAGCTTTCTTT.

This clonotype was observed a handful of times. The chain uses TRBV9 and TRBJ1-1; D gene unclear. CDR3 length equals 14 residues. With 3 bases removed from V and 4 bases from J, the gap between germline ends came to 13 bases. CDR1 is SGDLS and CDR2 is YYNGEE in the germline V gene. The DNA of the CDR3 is TGTGCCAGCAGCGCGCGGCCTGAAAGCACTGAAGCTTTCTTT. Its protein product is CASSARPESTEAFF.

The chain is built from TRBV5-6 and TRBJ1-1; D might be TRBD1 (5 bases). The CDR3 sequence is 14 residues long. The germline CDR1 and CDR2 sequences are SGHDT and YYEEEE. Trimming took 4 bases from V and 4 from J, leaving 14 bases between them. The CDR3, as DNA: TGTGCCAGCAGCGCGGGACCTGGTGTCACTGAAGCTTTCTTT. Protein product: CASSAGPGVTEAFF.

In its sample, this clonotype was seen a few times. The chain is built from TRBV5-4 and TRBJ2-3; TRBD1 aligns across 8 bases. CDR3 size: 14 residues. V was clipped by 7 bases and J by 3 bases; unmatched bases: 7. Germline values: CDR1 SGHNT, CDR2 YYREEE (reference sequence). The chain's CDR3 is CASRATGVTDTQYF. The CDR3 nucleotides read TGTGCCAGCCGGGCGACAGGGGTTACAGATACGCAGTATTTT.

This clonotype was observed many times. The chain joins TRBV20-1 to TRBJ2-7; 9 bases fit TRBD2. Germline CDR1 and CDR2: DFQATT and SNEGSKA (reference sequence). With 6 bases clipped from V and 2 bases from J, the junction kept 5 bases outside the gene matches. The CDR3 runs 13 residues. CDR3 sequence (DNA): TGCAGTGCACTGCGGGGGGGTCCCTACGAGCAGTACTTC. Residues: CSALRGGPYEQYF.